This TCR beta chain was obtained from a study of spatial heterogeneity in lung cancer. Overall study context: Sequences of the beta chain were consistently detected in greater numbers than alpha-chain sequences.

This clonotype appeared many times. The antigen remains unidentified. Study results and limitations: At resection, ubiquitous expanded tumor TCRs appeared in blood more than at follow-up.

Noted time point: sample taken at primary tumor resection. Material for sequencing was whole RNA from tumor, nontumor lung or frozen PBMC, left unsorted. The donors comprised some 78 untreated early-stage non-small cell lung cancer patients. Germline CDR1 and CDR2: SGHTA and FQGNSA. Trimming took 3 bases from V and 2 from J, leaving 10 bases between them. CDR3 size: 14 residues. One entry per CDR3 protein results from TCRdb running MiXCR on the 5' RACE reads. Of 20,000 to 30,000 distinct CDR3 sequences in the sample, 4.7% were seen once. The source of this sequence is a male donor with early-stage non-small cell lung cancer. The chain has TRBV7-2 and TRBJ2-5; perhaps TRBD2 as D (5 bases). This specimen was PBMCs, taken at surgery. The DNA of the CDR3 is TGTGCCAGCAGCTTTCTAGCACCTCAAGAGACCCAGTACTTC. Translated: CASSFLAPQETQYF.